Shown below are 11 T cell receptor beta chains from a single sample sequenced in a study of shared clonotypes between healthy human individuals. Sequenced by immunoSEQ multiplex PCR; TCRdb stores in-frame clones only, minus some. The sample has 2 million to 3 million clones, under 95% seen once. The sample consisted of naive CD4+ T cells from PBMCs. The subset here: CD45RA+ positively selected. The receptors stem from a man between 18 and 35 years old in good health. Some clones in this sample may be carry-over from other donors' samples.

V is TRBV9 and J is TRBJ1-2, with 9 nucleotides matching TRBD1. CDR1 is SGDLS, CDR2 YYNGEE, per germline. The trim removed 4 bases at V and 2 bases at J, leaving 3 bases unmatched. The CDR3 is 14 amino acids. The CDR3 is CASSIGTGNYGYTF. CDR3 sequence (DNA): TGTGCCAGCAGCATCGGGACAGGGAACTATGGCTACACCTTC. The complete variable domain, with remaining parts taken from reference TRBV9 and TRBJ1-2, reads DSGVTQTPKHLITATGQRVTLRCSPRSGDLSVYWYQQSLDQGLQFLIQYYNGEERAKGNILERFSAQQFPDLHSELNLSSLELGDSALYFCASSIGTGNYGYTFGSGTRLTVV.

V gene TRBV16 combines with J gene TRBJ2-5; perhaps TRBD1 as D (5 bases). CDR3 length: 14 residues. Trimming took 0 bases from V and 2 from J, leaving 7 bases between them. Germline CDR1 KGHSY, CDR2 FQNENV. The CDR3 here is CASSQSGQQETQYF. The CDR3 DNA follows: TGTGCCAGCAGCCAATCGGGGCAGCAAGAGACCCAGTACTTC.

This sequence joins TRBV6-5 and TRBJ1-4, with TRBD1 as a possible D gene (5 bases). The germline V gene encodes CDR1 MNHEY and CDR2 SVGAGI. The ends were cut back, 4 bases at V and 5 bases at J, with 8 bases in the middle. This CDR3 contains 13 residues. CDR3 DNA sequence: TGTGCCAGCAGTTTTGCAGGGAATGAAAAACTGTTTTTT. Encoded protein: CASSFAGNEKLFF.

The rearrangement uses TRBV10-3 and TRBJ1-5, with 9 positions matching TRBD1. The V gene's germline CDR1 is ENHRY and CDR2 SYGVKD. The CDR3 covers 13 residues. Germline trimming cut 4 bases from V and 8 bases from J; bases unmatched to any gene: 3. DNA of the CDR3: TGTGCCATCAGTGGACAGGGGGAAGAGCCCCAGCATTTT. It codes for CAISGQGEEPQHF.

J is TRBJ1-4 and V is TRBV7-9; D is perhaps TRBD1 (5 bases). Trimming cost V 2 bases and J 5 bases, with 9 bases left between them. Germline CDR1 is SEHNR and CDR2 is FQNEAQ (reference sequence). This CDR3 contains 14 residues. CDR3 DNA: TGTGCCAGCAGCTTAAGGGGACCAAATGAAAAACTGTTTTTT. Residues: CASSLRGPNEKLFF.

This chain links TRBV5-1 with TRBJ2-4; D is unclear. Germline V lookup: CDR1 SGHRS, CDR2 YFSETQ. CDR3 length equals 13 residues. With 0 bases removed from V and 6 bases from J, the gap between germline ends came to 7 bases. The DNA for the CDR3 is TGCGCCAGCAGCTTGGGACTTCCAAACATTCAGTACTTC. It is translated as CASSLGLPNIQYF.

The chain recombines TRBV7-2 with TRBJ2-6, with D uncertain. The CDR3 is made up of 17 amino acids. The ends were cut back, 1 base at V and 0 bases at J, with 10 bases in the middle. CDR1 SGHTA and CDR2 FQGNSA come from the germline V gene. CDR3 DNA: TGTGCCAGCAGCTTAGAGGGCAGCCGCTCTGGGGCCAACGTCCTGACTTTC. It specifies CASSLEGSRSGANVLTF. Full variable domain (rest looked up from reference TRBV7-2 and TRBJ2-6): GAGVSQSPSNKVTEKGKDVELRCDPISGHTALYWYRQSLGQGLEFLIYFQGNSAPDKSGLPSDRFSAERTGGSVSTLTIQRTQQEDSAVYLCASSLEGSRSGANVLTFGAGSRLTVL.

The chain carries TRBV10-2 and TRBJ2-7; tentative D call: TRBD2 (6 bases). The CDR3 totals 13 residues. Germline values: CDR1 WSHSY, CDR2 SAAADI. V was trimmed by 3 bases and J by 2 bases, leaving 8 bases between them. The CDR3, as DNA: TGCGCCAGCAGTGATAGGACTACCTACGAGCAGTACTTC. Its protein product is CASSDRTTYEQYF.

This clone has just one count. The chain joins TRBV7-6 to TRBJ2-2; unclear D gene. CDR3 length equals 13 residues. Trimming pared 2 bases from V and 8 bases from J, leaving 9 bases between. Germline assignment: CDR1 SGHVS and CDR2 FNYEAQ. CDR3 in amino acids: CASSLTGQGELFF. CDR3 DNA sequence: TGTGCCAGCAGCTTAACTGGTCAGGGGGAGCTGTTTTTT.

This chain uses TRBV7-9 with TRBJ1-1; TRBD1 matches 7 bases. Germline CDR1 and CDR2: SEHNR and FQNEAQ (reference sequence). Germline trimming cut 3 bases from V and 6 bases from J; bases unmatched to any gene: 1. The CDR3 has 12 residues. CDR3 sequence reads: CASSFGTAEAFF. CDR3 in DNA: TGTGCCAGCAGCTTCGGGACAGCTGAAGCTTTCTTT.

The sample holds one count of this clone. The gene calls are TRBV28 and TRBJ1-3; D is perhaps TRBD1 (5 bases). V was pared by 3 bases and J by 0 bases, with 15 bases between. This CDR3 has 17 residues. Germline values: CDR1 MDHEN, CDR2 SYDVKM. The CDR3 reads CASSLGGSPRSGNTIYF. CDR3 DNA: TGTGCCAGCAGTTTGGGGGGGTCCCCCCGCTCTGGAAACACCATATATTTT.